These 25 T cell receptor beta chains came from one sample sequenced in a study of blood T cells in healthy people across ages. PCR was performed a second time for roughly 6 to 12 cycles using a sample-barcoded 5' primer and a J-beta primer mix. TCRdb itself ran the 5' RACE reads through MiXCR, one entry per CDR3 protein. In the table there are more than 1,400,000 distinct CDR3 sequences, 40% to 50% of which are singletons. The sequenced sample was blood. Receptors were obtained from a woman younger than 35 in good health.

The CDR3 protein is CASSVTEVRDSPLHF. CDR3 in DNA: TGTGCCAGCAGCGTTACAGAGGTCCGAGATTCACCCCTCCACTTT. J is TRBJ1-6 and V is TRBV6-5, with D unclear. The V end lost 6 bases, the J end lost 8 bases, and 17 bases lay between the germline ends. The CDR3 sequence is 15 residues long. Germline V CDR1 and CDR2: MNHEY, SVGAGI.

This clonotype has just a few counts. This chain links TRBV12-3 or TRBV12-4 with TRBJ1-4; D possibly corresponds to TRBD1 (6 bases). Trimming shortened V by 7 bases and J by 2 bases, and 14 bases separated the two germline ends. The CDR3 loop spans 15 amino acids. CDR3 nucleotide sequence: TGTGCCAGCACTCTCAGGGGTTTTACTAATGAAAAACTGTTTTTT. This codes for CASTLRGFTNEKLFF.

V usage is TRBV20-1 and J usage is TRBJ2-5; 8 bases map to TRBD1. Germline CDR1 and CDR2: DFQATT and SNEGSKA (reference sequence). This CDR3 contains 15 residues. Losses at the gene ends were 4 bases for V and 3 bases for J; bases not matched to a gene: 10. Written as DNA, the CDR3 is TGCAGTGCTAAACAGACAGGGGCCCCGGAAGAGACCCAGTACTTC. Translated, it gives CSAKQTGAPEETQYF.

The gene calls are TRBV6-2 or TRBV6-3 and TRBJ1-1; 8 nucleotides align to TRBD1. V was pared by 7 bases and J by 4 bases, with 11 bases of the junction left unmatched. Germline V CDR1 and CDR2: MNHEY, SVGEGT. The CDR3 is made up of 15 amino acids. Here the CDR3 reads CASILAGGAGTEAFF. Here the CDR3 DNA reads TGTGCCAGCATCTTGGCAGGGGGCGCGGGCACTGAAGCTTTCTTT.

V is TRBV20-1 and J is TRBJ2-5; TRBD1 agrees at 8 bases. The J call may be mistaken, given a closer DNA end match to TRBJ2-7. In germline, CDR1 is DFQATT, CDR2 SNEGSKA (reference sequence). The CDR3 loop spans 14 amino acids. CDR3 in amino acids: CSATGADRADEQYF. The CDR3 DNA is TGCAGTGCTACCGGAGCGGACAGGGCAGACGAGCAGTACTTC.

In its sample, this clonotype was seen a few times. CDR3 region: CASSAYIELSTEAFF. The CDR3 DNA reads TGTGCCAGCAGTGCCTACATTGAGTTGAGCACTGAAGCTTTCTTT. This chain uses TRBV6-1 with TRBJ1-1; D uncertain. The V end was cut by 4 bases, the J end by 4 bases, with 16 bases between. The CDR3 spans 15 residues. Germline V gene lookup returns CDR1 MNHNS and CDR2 SASEGT.

This chain links TRBV20-1 with TRBJ2-4; 12 bases agree with TRBD1. The J call may be mistaken, given a closer DNA end match to TRBJ2-7. This CDR3 has 14 amino acids. Germline-derived CDR1 and CDR2 are DFQATT and SNEGSKA (reference sequence). CDR3 DNA sequence: TGCAGTGCTAGACAGGGACAGGGGGCGATCGAGCAGTACTTC. Translating it yields CSARQGQGAIEQYF.

This clonotype was seen only a few times. The V call is TRBV12-3 or TRBV12-4, the J call TRBJ1-2; 12 bases line up with TRBD1. The CDR3 totals 16 residues. The ends lost 7 bases at V and 7 bases at J; junction bases unmatched: 13. The CDR3 spells CASTPLGDRGRVGYTF. The CDR3, as DNA: TGTGCCAGCACCCCATTGGGGGACAGGGGGCGCGTTGGCTACACCTTC.

This clonotype occurred a few times. The V call is TRBV5-1, the J call TRBJ2-5; 10 bases align to TRBD1. The germline gives CDR1 SGHRS, CDR2 YFSETQ. V lost 0 bases to trimming and J lost 2 bases; unmatched junction nucleotides: 7. CDR3 length: 17 amino acids. As DNA, the CDR3 is TGCGCCAGCAGCTTGGTGGGACAGGGGAGACTTCAAGAGACCCAGTACTTC. Its protein is CASSLVGQGRLQETQYF.

CDR3 nucleotides: TGTGCCACCAGCGTCTGGACAGGGGGAGGCAATCAGCCCCAGCATTTT. Protein product: CATSVWTGGGNQPQHF. The chain combines TRBV15 with TRBJ1-5, with TRBD1 matching over 10 bases. Germline V gives CDR1 LNHNV, CDR2 YYDKDF (reference sequence). Trimming at V came to 5 bases and at J to 2 bases, leaving 6 bases not matched to a gene. The CDR3 is made up of 16 amino acids.

In the case of this clonotype: The junction differs from germline at one of its ends, possibly a read error. This sequence joins TRBV20-1 and TRBJ1-1; possibly TRBD1 for D (5 bases). This CDR3 spans 14 amino acids. In germline, CDR1 is DFQATT, CDR2 SNEGSKA (reference sequence). CDR3 in amino acids: CSAGDPSGSTEAFF. The CDR3 nucleotides are TGCAGTGCTGGAGATCCCTCAGGGAGCACTGAAGCTTTCTTT.

The genes are TRBV7-8 and TRBJ2-1; 8 positions agree with TRBD2. V shed 5 bases, J shed 7 bases, and the junction held 13 bases outside the gene matches. Germline V gene lookup returns CDR1 SGHVS and CDR2 FQNEAQ. The CDR3 consists of 16 residues. CDR3 bases: TGTGCCAGCAGCCCTCTCCAGCGGGCGGGGGGAAATGAGCAGTTCTTC. It encodes CASSPLQRAGGNEQFF.

The chain uses TRBV10-3 and TRBJ2-4; 10 positions agree with TRBD2. The DNA end favors TRBJ2-7, so the J call may be wrong. Germline V CDR1 and CDR2: ENHRY, SYGVKD. The CDR3 is made up of 13 amino acids. Written as DNA, the CDR3 is TGTGCCATCTCGCAGCGGGAGGGCCACGAGCAGTACTTC. Residues: CAISQREGHEQYF.

J is TRBJ2-5 and V is TRBV18, with D perhaps TRBD1 (6 bases). The length of the CDR3 is 15 residues. CDR1 is KGHSH, CDR2 LQKENI, per germline. V shed 3 bases and J shed 2 bases, with 13 bases lying between them. CDR3 loop: CASSPLDSLQETQYF. CDR3 nucleotide sequence: TGTGCCAGCTCACCCCTGGACAGTCTTCAAGAGACCCAGTACTTC. Full variable domain (remainder filled in from reference TRBV18 and TRBJ2-5): NAGVMQNPRHLVRRRGQEARLRCSPMKGHSHVYWYRQLPEEGLKFMVYLQKENIIDESGMPKERFSAEFPKEGPSILRIQQVVRGDSAAYFCASSPLDSLQETQYFGPGTRLLVL.

The CDR3 here is CATSRGSGSRSYNEQFF. CDR3 in DNA: TGTGCCACCAGCAGAGGGTCAGGCAGCCGCTCCTACAATGAGCAGTTCTTC. The chain recombines TRBV15 with TRBJ2-1; D not certain. CDR1 LNHNV and CDR2 YYDKDF come from the germline V gene (reference sequence). V was clipped by 1 base and J by 0 bases, with 13 bases between them. This CDR3 has 17 residues.

In its sample, this clonotype was seen a few times. The chain is built from TRBV5-1 and TRBJ2-4, with 8 bases fitting TRBD2. V was clipped by 4 bases and J by 13 bases; unmatched bases: 19. Germline CDR1 SGHRS, CDR2 YFSETQ. This CDR3 is built from 16 residues. The CDR3 coding sequence is TGCGCCAGCAGCCCTGAAGCGGGAGCAAAGTCAAATGAGCAGTACTTC. It codes for CASSPEAGAKSNEQYF. The variable domain in full, with the rest retrieved from reference TRBV5-1 and TRBJ2-4, is KAGVTQTPRYLIKTRGQQVTLSCSPISGHRSVSWYQQTPGQGLQFLFEYFSETQRNKGNFPGRFSGRQFSNSRSEMNVSTLELGDSALYLCASSPEAGAKSNEQYFGAGTRLSVL.

CDR3 sequence: CASSDQIGDTIYF. CDR3 DNA: TGTGCCAGCAGTGACCAGATCGGGGACACCATATATTTT. The chain uses TRBV6-2 or TRBV6-3 and TRBJ1-3, with D uncertain. The germline V and J ends were trimmed by 5 bases and 8 bases, with 13 bases remaining between them. CDR1 and CDR2 (germline): MNHEY, SVGEGT. CDR3 length: 13 residues.

In this sample, this clonotype turned up a few times. The rearrangement links TRBV20-1 to TRBJ2-7; 7 bases are shared with TRBD1. V lost 3 bases, J lost 0 bases, and 8 bases stayed unmatched. The CDR3 covers 15 residues. Germline V gene sequence: CDR1 DFQATT, CDR2 SNEGSKA (reference sequence). The CDR3 protein is CSARAPGTVSYEQYF. CDR3 nucleotides: TGCAGTGCTAGGGCTCCCGGGACAGTCTCCTACGAGCAGTACTTC.

The J gene is TRBJ1-3, the V gene TRBV6-5, with D perhaps matching TRBD1 (5 bases). Germline V gene data show CDR1 as MNHEY and CDR2 as SVGAGI. The V gene lost 4 bases and the J gene lost 1 base, with 8 bases spanning the gap. This CDR3 is 14 amino acids long. The CDR3 coding sequence is TGTGCCAGCAGTTCCAGGGAGTCTGGAAACACCATATATTTT. The encoded protein is CASSSRESGNTIYF.

V is TRBV2 and J is TRBJ2-1; D is perhaps TRBD2 (7 bases). The J call could be wrong; TRBJ2-7 is a better fit for the DNA end. The CDR3 length is 14 residues. From germline, CDR1 is SNHLY and CDR2 FYNNEI. The CDR3 nucleotides read TGTGCCAGCAGTGAAGCGCTTAGGGGGGGCGCGCAGTACTTC. Translation: CASSEALRGGAQYF.

This clonotype was counted a few times. CDR3 in amino acids: CASSNKCKGRRNEQFF. In nucleotides, the CDR3 is TGTGCCAGCAGCAACAAATGCAAGGGGAGAAGAAATGAGCAGTTCTTC. The chain has TRBV21-1 and TRBJ2-1; TRBD1, the table's D call, lacks a check against the DNA. TRBV21-1 counts as a pseudogene. The CDR3 runs to 16 residues.

The rearrangement joins TRBV11-2 to TRBJ2-1, with D maybe TRBD2 (7 bases). V lost 3 bases to trimming and J lost 2 bases, with 11 bases between them. The CDR3 is made up of 15 amino acids. Germline V gene sequence: CDR1 SGHAT, CDR2 FQNNGV. The DNA of the CDR3 is TGTGCCAGCAGCTTTCTGGGGGGGCCCTACAATGAGCAGTTCTTC. This translates into CASSFLGGPYNEQFF.

The chain employs TRBV6-2 or TRBV6-3 and TRBJ2-1; TRBD2 aligns across 9 bases. Germline V gene sequence: CDR1 MNHEY, CDR2 SVGEGT. The V segment lost 2 bases and the J segment 0 bases; nucleotides outside the gene matches: 8. The CDR3 sequence is 18 residues long. CDR3 loop: CASSYVTLSGSSYNEQFF. The CDR3 DNA is TGTGCCAGCAGTTACGTGACTCTTAGCGGGAGCTCCTACAATGAGCAGTTCTTC.

The J gene is TRBJ2-5, the V gene TRBV27; the match to TRBD2 covers 11 bases. The DNA end lines up better with TRBJ2-7; the J call may be wrong. CDR1 is MNHEY and CDR2 is SMNVEV in the germline V gene (reference sequence). The length of the CDR3 is 16 residues. The CDR3 protein is CASSFSSTSGNYEQYF. In DNA form, the CDR3 reads TGTGCCAGCAGTTTCTCCTCGACTAGCGGGAACTACGAGCAGTACTTC.

This clonotype appeared a few times. The V call is TRBV5-1, the J call TRBJ2-7; 10 positions agree with TRBD2. Germline CDR1 is SGHRS and CDR2 is YFSETQ. Losses at the gene ends were 3 bases for V and 1 base for J; bases not matched to a gene: 10. The CDR3 is 17 residues long. This chain's CDR3 is CASSWDQLAGRSYEQYF. In DNA, the CDR3 is TGCGCCAGCAGCTGGGATCAACTAGCGGGACGATCCTACGAGCAGTACTTC.